Presented here are 20 T cell receptor beta chains from one specimen sequenced in a study of cytomegalovirus exposure and HLA in healthy donors. PCR was performed using 60 Vbeta and 13 Jbeta primers. Method: immunoSEQ multiplex PCR; TCRdb's copy keeps in-frame clones and lacks some. The sample comprises about 170,000 clones, 75% to 85% of which are singletons, and about 2.5% rests with the top ten. Sequencing input: PBMCs. The receptors stem from a woman aged 50 to 60 in good health and CMV-seronegative.

The V and J genes are TRBV7-6 and TRBJ1-3, with 8 bases fitting TRBD1. The CDR3 totals 18 residues. V lost 2 bases, J lost 5 bases, and 14 bases stayed unmatched. Per germline, CDR1 SGHVS and CDR2 FNYEAQ. This CDR3 is CASSLRTGGSPERNTIYF. The CDR3 DNA is TGTGCCAGCAGCTTACGTACAGGGGGTTCGCCGGAGCGAAACACCATATATTTT.

The chain couples TRBV27 to TRBJ2-7, with 8 bases that match TRBD1. CDR1 MNHEY and CDR2 SMNVEV come from the germline V gene (reference sequence). This CDR3 comprises 15 residues. J was trimmed by 2 bases and V by 0 bases; bases with no gene match: 3. The CDR3 region is CASSLSVGQAYEQYF. The CDR3 nucleotides are TGTGCCAGCAGTTTATCGGTGGGACAGGCCTACGAGCAGTACTTC.

This clone has just a few counts. This rearrangement joins TRBV29-1 to TRBJ2-7; the match to TRBD2 covers 9 bases. Germline CDR1 SQVTM, CDR2 ANQGSEA. The CDR3 is 13 residues long. The V segment lost 6 bases and the J segment 0 bases; nucleotides outside the gene matches: 3. CDR3 nucleotides: TGCAGCGTAATAGCGGGGGACTCCTACGAGCAGTACTTC. As protein: CSVIAGDSYEQYF.

This clone came up a few times. This rearrangement joins TRBV19 to TRBJ1-1; D may be TRBD1 (5 bases). Trimming removed 10 bases from V and 8 bases from J, with 14 bases in between. CDR3 length: 11 amino acids. Germline V CDR1 and CDR2: LNHDA, SQIVND (reference sequence). CDR3 protein: CATDRGREAFF. The CDR3 coding sequence is TGTGCCACGGACCGGGGGAGGGAAGCTTTCTTT. The full variable domain, in which reference TRBV19 and TRBJ1-1 provide the parts outside the CDR3, is DGGITQSPKYLFRKEGQNVTLSCEQNLNHDAMYWYRQDPGQGLRLIYYSQIVNDFQKGDIAEGYSVSREKKESFPLTVTSAQKNPTAFYLCATDRGREAFFGQGTRLTVV.

V and J are TRBV29-1 and TRBJ1-5, with unresolved D. CDR1 SQVTM and CDR2 ANQGSEA come from the germline V gene. This CDR3 has 13 residues. Deletions cut 5 bases from V and 3 bases from J, with 11 bases between. CDR3 in amino acids: CSVIGEVNQPQHF. CDR3 in DNA: TGCAGCGTTATCGGGGAGGTCAATCAGCCCCAGCATTTT.

The chain uses TRBV7-6 and TRBJ2-7; tentative D call: TRBD1 (7 bases). CDR3 size: 16 residues. V shed 1 base and J shed 0 bases, with 13 bases lying between them. Germline V lookup: CDR1 SGHVS, CDR2 FNYEAQ. The CDR3 region is CASSLEAGGNSYEQYF. The CDR3 DNA is TGTGCCAGCAGCTTAGAGGCAGGGGGGAACTCCTACGAGCAGTACTTC.

Comment on this clone: One end of the junction is discordant with germline, which a read error may explain. Different DNA sequences within this sample yield the same CDR3. This chain links TRBV27 with TRBJ2-2; 8 nucleotides line up with TRBD1. Germline-derived CDR1 and CDR2 are MNHEY and SMNVEV (reference sequence). The CDR3 consists of 15 residues. CDR3 sequence reads: CASSSLGQGTGELFF. The CDR3 region has the DNA TGTGCCAGCAGTAGTTTAGGACAGGGTACCGGGGAGCTGTTCTTT.

The J gene is TRBJ2-6, the V gene TRBV6-6; D possibly corresponds to TRBD1 (5 bases). The CDR3 is 16 residues long. Trimming stripped 6 bases from V and 0 bases from J, with 12 bases between. CDR1 is MNHNY and CDR2 is SVGAGI in the germline V gene (reference sequence). The CDR3, as DNA: TGTGCCAGCAGCCCCACAGGAAGCTCTGGGGCCAACGTCCTGACTTTC. Its translation is CASSPTGSSGANVLTF.

The chain employs TRBV7-9 and TRBJ1-2, with a tentative D call TRBD1 (5 bases). This CDR3 has 15 amino acids. V dropped 1 base and J dropped 0 bases, with 9 bases sitting between them. Germline V CDR1 and CDR2: SEHNR, FQNEAQ (reference sequence). The CDR3 spells CASSLESGTNYGYTF. In DNA form, the CDR3 reads TGTGCCAGCAGCTTAGAGTCAGGGACTAACTATGGCTACACCTTC.

The chain has TRBV18 and TRBJ1-1; D call uncertain. Trimming left V 6 bases short and J 4 bases short, with 12 bases between. The CDR3 contains 13 residues. The germline V gene encodes CDR1 KGHSH and CDR2 LQKENI. The chain's CDR3 is CASSPALSTEAFF. In DNA form, the CDR3 reads TGTGCCAGCTCCCCCGCCCTGAGCACTGAAGCTTTCTTT.

The rearrangement uses TRBV28 and TRBJ1-2; TRBD1 might be the D (6 bases). The CDR3 sequence is 13 residues long. Germline lookup yields CDR1 MDHEN and CDR2 SYDVKM. The V and J ends lost 6 bases and 5 bases respectively, with 13 bases between them. CDR3 amino acids: CASRQGPTYGYTF. DNA for the CDR3: TGTGCCAGCAGACAGGGCCCTACTTATGGCTACACCTTC.

The rearrangement links TRBV9 to TRBJ2-7; 7 nucleotides align to TRBD1. The germline CDR1 and CDR2 sequences are SGDLS and YYNGEE. The CDR3 contains 15 residues. V trimming: 4 bases; J trimming: 2 bases; junction bases outside the gene matches: 9. The CDR3 is CASSPQGQGAYEQYF. The CDR3 region has the DNA TGTGCCAGCAGCCCCCAGGGCCAGGGGGCCTACGAGCAGTACTTC.

This clone was observed a few times. The chain links TRBV28 to TRBJ2-5; no reliable D call. The J call may be faulty, since TRBJ2-7 better matches the DNA end. This CDR3 is built from 12 residues. Germline CDR1 reads MDHEN; CDR2 reads SYDVKM. CDR3 nucleotides: TGTGCCAGCAGTTTATTCCCCTACGAGCAGTACTTC. This gives the protein CASSLFPYEQYF.

J is TRBJ1-4 and V is TRBV28, with 11 bases matching TRBD1. The CDR3 sequence is 15 residues long. Germline values: CDR1 MDHEN, CDR2 SYDVKM. The J segment lost 8 bases and the V segment lost 8 bases, leaving 10 bases of the junction unmatched. In DNA, the CDR3 is TGTGCCAGCGATGCCCGGACAGGGGGCGGCGAAAAACTGTTTTTT. Translated: CASDARTGGGEKLFF.

The chain is built from TRBV7-3 and TRBJ2-2; a possible D gene is TRBD2 (6 bases). V was pared by 5 bases and J by 6 bases, with 22 bases between. The germline V gene has CDR1 SGHTA and CDR2 FQGTGA. The CDR3 runs to 17 residues. Written as DNA, the CDR3 is TGTGCCAGCAGCCCAAGGGCACGGGAGAGGCGCGCCGGGGAGCTGTTTTTT. Translated, it gives CASSPRARERRAGELFF.

This clone was found a few times. The chain joins TRBV11-3 to TRBJ2-2; D might be TRBD1 (6 bases). Germline CDR1 and CDR2: SGHNT and YENEEA. CDR3 length: 15 amino acids. V lost 5 bases and J lost 2, with 12 bases in between. The CDR3 nucleotides are TGTGCCAGCAGCCATGGACAGCTTAACACCGGGGAGCTGTTTTTT. It is translated as CASSHGQLNTGELFF.

The V and J genes are TRBV15 and TRBJ2-1; TRBD2 might be the D (6 bases). The V end was cut by 4 bases, the J end by 4 bases, with 11 bases between. Germline V gene lookup returns CDR1 LNHNV and CDR2 YYDKDF (reference sequence). The CDR3 spans 14 residues. CDR3 nucleotides: TGTGCCACCAGCATTCCGGGAGTTTACAATGAGCAGTTCTTC. Protein product: CATSIPGVYNEQFF.

The V call is TRBV30, the J call TRBJ1-2; maybe TRBD1 (5 bases). CDR3 length: 16 residues. V shed 8 bases and J shed 2 bases, with 24 bases lying between them. Looked up from germline, CDR1 is GTSNPN and CDR2 is SVGIG (reference sequence). Here the CDR3 reads CARTGGTRTSNYGYTF. CDR3 in DNA: TGTGCCAGAACCGGAGGGACCAGGACTTCGAACTATGGCTACACCTTC.

This chain uses TRBV23-1 with TRBJ1-4; TRBD1 is a possible D gene (6 bases). TRBV23-1 is noted as an ORF with a role that remains uncertain. The CDR3 totals 16 residues. With 2 bases removed from V and 3 bases from J, the gap between germline ends came to 13 bases. CDR3 bases: TGCGCCAGCAGTCAACCTCGGACAGCGGCTAATGAAAAACTGTTTTTT. Its translation: CASSQPRTAANEKLFF.

The chain employs TRBV6-5 and TRBJ2-7, with 11 bases lining up with TRBD1. Per germline, CDR1 MNHEY and CDR2 SVGAGI. Losses at the gene ends were 6 bases for V and 5 bases for J; bases not matched to a gene: 3. The CDR3 is 13 amino acids. The CDR3 DNA reads TGTGCCAGCAGGAGGGACAGGGGGGACGAGCAGTACTTC. Its translation: CASRRDRGDEQYF.